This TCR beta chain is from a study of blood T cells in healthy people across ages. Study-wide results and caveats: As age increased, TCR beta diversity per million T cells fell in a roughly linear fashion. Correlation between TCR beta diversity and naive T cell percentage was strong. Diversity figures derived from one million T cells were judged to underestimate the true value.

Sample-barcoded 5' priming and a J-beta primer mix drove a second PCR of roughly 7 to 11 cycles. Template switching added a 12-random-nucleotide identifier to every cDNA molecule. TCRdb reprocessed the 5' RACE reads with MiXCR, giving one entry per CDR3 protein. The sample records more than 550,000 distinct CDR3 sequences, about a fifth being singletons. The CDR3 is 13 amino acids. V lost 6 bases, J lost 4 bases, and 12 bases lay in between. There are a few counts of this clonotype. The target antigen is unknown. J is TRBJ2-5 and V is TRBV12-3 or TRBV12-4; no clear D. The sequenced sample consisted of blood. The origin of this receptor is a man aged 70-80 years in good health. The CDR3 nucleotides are TGTGCCAGCAGCCCCAACAAAGGAGAGACCCAGTACTTC. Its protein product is CASSPNKGETQYF.